This T cell receptor beta chain was sequenced for a study of T cells in Graves' hyperthyroidism and ophthalmopathy. Points from the study as a whole: Ophthalmopathy and stable hyperthyroidism were told apart by a 13 V-J model. Most thyroid clonotypes with frequency above 0.001 were detected in blood.

Graves' hyperthyroidism qualified as stable when ophthalmopathy did not progress within 18 months. The diagnostic basis comprised clinical symptoms, serum thyroxine and TRAb, thyroid ultrasound and orbital computed tomography. What was amplified from RNA transcripts were TCR beta CDR3 regions. The TCR CDR3 was amplified in a first-round RT-PCR using the HTBI primer set. TCRdb re-analysed the multiplex PCR reads in MiXCR, keeping a single row per CDR3 protein. The sample shows hundreds of thousands of distinct CDR3 sequences, under 60% of them seen only once. J gave up 3 bases and V 5 bases, and 10 bases lay outside the gene matches. The CDR3 loop spans 16 amino acids. Germline V CDR1 and CDR2: SEHNR, FQNEAQ (reference sequence). As for this clonotype: Its target is unknown.

The sequencing input was peripheral blood or thyroid tissue (not recorded which). The source is a woman younger than 35 with Graves' hyperthyroidism. The rearrangement links TRBV7-9 to TRBJ1-2; TRBD1 matches 9 bases. The CDR3 bases are TGTGCCAGCAGCCTTTACCGGGACAGGGAGGACTATGGCTACACCTTC. This sequence encodes CASSLYRDREDYGYTF.